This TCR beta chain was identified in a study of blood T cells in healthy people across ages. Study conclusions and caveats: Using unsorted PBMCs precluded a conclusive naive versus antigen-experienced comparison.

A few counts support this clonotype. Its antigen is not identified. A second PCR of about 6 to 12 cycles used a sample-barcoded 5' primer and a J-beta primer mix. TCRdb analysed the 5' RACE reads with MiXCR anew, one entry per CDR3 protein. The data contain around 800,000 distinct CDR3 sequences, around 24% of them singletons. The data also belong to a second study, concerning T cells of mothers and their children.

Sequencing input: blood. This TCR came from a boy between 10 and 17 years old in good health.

The CDR3 region has the DNA TGTGCTAGTGGTTCCCCGGGACAGGGGCTTCCCCTGGGAGAGACCCAGTACTTC. The encoded protein is CASGSPGQGLPLGETQYF. This chain uses TRBV12-5 with TRBJ2-5, with 10 bases matching TRBD1. Trimming removed 4 bases from V and 4 bases from J; junction bases left unmatched: 15. The CDR3 length is 18 residues. The germline gives CDR1 LGHNT, CDR2 FRNRAP.